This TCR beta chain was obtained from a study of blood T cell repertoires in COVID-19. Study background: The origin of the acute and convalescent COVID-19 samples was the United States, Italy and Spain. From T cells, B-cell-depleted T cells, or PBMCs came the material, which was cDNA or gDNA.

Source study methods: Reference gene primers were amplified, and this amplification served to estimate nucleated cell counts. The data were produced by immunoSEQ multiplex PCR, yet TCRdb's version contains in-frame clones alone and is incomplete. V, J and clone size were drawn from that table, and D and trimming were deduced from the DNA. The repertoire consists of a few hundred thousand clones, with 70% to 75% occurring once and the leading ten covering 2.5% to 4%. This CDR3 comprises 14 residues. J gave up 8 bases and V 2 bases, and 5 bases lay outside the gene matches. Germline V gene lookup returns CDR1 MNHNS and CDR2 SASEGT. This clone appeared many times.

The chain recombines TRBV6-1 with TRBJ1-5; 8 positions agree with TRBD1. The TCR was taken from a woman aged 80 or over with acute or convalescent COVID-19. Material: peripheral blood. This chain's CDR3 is CASSEQGAMEPQHF. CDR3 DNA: TGTGCCAGCAGTGAACAGGGGGCTATGGAGCCCCAGCATTTT.